This T cell receptor beta chain derives from a study of T-cell memory formation after mild COVID-19. In the study overall: TCR clustering was largely donor specific.

Constant-segment primers were used for 5'RACE, and the resulting TCR alpha and TCR beta cDNA libraries carried sample barcodes and UMIs. TCRdb passed the 5' RACE reads through MiXCR, listing each CDR3 protein once. The sample lists under 300,000 distinct CDR3 sequences, more than 15% occurring once. The CDR3 is 15 amino acids. Trimming shortened V by 6 bases and J by 6 bases, and 18 bases separated the two germline ends. CDR1 LNHDA and CDR2 SQIVND come from the germline V gene (reference sequence). Findings and limits, study-wide: Pre-infection memory contained some responding clones, which suggested that cross-reactive memory had joined.

In the case of this clonotype: Its antigen is as yet unknown.

Input material: PBMCs or a T cell subset sorted from them (not recorded which). V is TRBV19 and J is TRBJ1-5, with unresolved D. This receptor was obtained from a young man who had mild COVID-19 (a few samples of this study predate the infection). Cell type and time point are not known. The CDR3, as DNA: TGTGCCAGTAGCTCAATAGTAGGTAGCGGTCAGCCCCAGCATTTT. Translating it yields CASSSIVGSGQPQHF.